The clone carrying this T cell receptor (beta chain) was found a few times. Germline V gene data show CDR1 as MDHEN and CDR2 as SYDVKM. Germline trimming cut 6 bases from V and 0 bases from J; bases unmatched to any gene: 9. This CDR3 is 16 amino acids long. The data originate from a study of T-cell memory formation after mild COVID-19. Turning to the study itself: Largely, the TCR clusters proved donor specific.

TCR alpha and TCR beta cDNA libraries carrying sample barcodes and UMIs came from 5'RACE with constant-segment primers. TCRdb redid the calling of the 5' RACE reads with MiXCR, one entry per CDR3 protein. The data show about 82,000 distinct CDR3 sequences, roughly 12% seen once. This rearrangement joins TRBV28 to TRBJ2-5; 8 bases are shared with TRBD1. This clonotype was sampled from a man younger than 35 who had mild COVID-19 (a few samples of this study predate the infection). Cell type and time point are not known. Sequences were obtained from PBMCs or a T cell subset sorted from them (not recorded which). The CDR3 loop reads CASSTSWDRYQETQYF. The DNA for the CDR3 is TGTGCCAGCAGCACGAGCTGGGACAGGTACCAAGAGACCCAGTACTTC.